This TCR beta chain was sequenced during a study of T cell changes during pregnancy in multiple sclerosis. Libraries were prepared by immunoSEQ multiplex PCR; TCRdb keeps only in-frame clonotypes and omits some of them. Of 40,000 to 60,000 clones in the sample, over 80% were seen once. Germline assignment: CDR1 LNHDA and CDR2 SQIVND (reference sequence). V dropped 5 bases and J dropped 5; count of bases not matched to a gene: 8. The CDR3 has 15 amino acids. The receptor comes from a female donor with multiple sclerosis, enrolled in a pregnancy study. The chain links TRBV19 to TRBJ2-5, with TRBD1 matching over 10 bases. The material was CD4+ T cells from peripheral blood mononuclear cells, obtained in the third trimester of pregnancy. The CDR3, as DNA: TGTGCCAGTAGTTCCCAGACAGGGGGCTCGGAGACCCAGTACTTC. Its protein product is CASSSQTGGSETQYF.